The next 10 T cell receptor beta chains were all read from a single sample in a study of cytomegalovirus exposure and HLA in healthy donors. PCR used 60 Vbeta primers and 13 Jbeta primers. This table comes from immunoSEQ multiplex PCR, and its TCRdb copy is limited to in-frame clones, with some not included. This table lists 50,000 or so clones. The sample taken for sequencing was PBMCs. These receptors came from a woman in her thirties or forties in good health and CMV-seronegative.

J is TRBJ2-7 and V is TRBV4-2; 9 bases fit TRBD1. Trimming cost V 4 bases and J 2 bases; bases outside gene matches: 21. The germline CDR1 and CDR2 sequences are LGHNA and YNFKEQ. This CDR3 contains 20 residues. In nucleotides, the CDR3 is TGTGCCAGCAGCCGGCGAGGGGGAGGATCGGGACAGGGACCTACCTACGAGCAGTACTTC. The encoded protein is CASSRRGGGSGQGPTYEQYF.

CDR3 residues: CASSFYDRDQPQHF. In DNA, the CDR3 is TGTGCCAGCAGCTTCTATGACAGGGATCAGCCCCAGCATTTT. The V gene is TRBV5-5, the J gene TRBJ1-5, with 7 bases matching TRBD1. V shed 2 bases and J 5 bases; nucleotides not matched to a gene: 4. This CDR3 contains 14 residues. The germline V gene encodes CDR1 SGHKS and CDR2 YYEKEE (reference sequence).

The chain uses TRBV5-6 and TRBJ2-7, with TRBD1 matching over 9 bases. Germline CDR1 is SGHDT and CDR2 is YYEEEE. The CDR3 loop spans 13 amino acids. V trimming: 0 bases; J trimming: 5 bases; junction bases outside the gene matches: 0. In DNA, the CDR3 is TGTGCCAGCAGCTTGGGACAGGGGGACGAGCAGTACTTC. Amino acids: CASSLGQGDEQYF.

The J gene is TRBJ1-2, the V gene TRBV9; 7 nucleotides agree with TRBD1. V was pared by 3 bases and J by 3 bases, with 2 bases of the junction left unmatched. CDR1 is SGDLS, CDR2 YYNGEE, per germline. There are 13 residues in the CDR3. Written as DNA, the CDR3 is TGTGCCAGCAGCGCTACAGGGGACTATGGCTACACCTTC. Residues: CASSATGDYGYTF.

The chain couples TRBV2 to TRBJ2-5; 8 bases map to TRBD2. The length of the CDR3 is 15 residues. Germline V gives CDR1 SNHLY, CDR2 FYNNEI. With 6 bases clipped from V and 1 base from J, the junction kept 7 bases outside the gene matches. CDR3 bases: TGTGCCAGCAGCGCCTTGACTAGCGCCCAAGAGACCCAGTACTTC. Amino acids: CASSALTSAQETQYF.

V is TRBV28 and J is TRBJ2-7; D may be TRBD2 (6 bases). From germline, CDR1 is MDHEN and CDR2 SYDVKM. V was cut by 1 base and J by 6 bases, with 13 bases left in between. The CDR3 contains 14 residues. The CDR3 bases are TGTGCCAGCAGTTTATCCCTCCCCGGGGGCGAGCAGTACTTC. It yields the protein CASSLSLPGGEQYF.

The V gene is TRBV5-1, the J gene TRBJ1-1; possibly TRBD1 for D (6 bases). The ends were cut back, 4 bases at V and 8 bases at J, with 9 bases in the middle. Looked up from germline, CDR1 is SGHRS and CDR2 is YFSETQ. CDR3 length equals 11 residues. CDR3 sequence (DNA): TGCGCCAGCAGCACCGACAGGGAAGCTTTCTTT. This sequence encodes CASSTDREAFF.

CDR3 sequence reads: CAWTGGSHQGSPLHF. DNA of the CDR3: TGTGCCTGGACCGGGGGGAGTCATCAGGGTTCGCCCCTCCACTTT. The chain combines TRBV30 with TRBJ1-6, with a tentative D call TRBD1 (5 bases). The CDR3 is made up of 15 amino acids. Trimming left V 4 bases short and J 13 bases short, with 23 bases between. Germline assignment: CDR1 GTSNPN and CDR2 SVGIG (reference sequence).

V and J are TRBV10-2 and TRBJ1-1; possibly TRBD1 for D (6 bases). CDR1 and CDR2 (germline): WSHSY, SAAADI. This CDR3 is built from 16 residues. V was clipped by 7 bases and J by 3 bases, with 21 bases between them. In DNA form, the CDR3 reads TGCGCCAGCACCGAAGGGGGGGCGCGTGGGTACACTGAAGCTTTCTTT. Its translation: CASTEGGARGYTEAFF.

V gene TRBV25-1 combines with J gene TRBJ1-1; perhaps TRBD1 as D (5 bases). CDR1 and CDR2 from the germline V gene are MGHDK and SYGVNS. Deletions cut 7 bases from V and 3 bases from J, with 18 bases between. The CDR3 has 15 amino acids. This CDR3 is CASKPLGGGHTEAFF. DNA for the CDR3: TGTGCCAGCAAGCCCTTGGGGGGGGGACACACTGAAGCTTTCTTT.